The T cell receptor beta chain under discussion was sequenced for a study of T cells in Graves' hyperthyroidism and ophthalmopathy. Looking at the study overall: At the time of initial diagnosis and before any treatment, peripheral blood was collected.

This clonotype was observed at least ten times. Those with hyperthyroidism were 18 to 65 years old, newly diagnosed, and ill for under 2 months. Patients with uncontrolled infections, other autoimmune diseases, pregnancy or lactation were excluded. Used for diagnoses were clinical symptoms, serum thyroxine and TRAb, thyroid ultrasound and orbital computed tomography. From RNA transcripts, TCR beta CDR3 regions were amplified. The HTBI primer set was used in a first-round RT-PCR of the TCR CDR3. TCRdb used MiXCR to reprocess the multiplex PCR reads, holding one entry per CDR3 protein. The table has some 510,000 distinct CDR3 sequences, roughly 20% seen once. The CDR3 length is 16 residues. V gave up 3 bases and J gave up 5 bases; unmatched junction bases: 10.

This clonotype was obtained from a man aged 18 to 29 with Graves' hyperthyroidism. Sequencing was carried out using blood. The V call is TRBV12-3 or TRBV12-4, the J call TRBJ2-5, with 9 bases aligning to TRBD2. The CDR3 nucleotides read TGTGCCAGCAGTTTGTATCCAGCGGGGGGCGGGGAGACCCAGTACTTC. Its protein is CASSLYPAGGGETQYF.